These 2 T cell receptor beta chains originate from one sample sequenced in a study of shared clonotypes between healthy human individuals. TCRdb's copy holds only in-frame clones and misses some; the assay was immunoSEQ multiplex PCR. This table has 950,000 to 1,100,000 clones, more than 75% appearing once. The specimen sequenced was memory CD4+ T cells from PBMCs. Subset meaning: CD45RA-negative fraction. These receptors were collected from a man aged 18 to 30 in good health. Some clones in this sample may be carry-over from other donors' samples.

This clone was observed a handful of times. This rearrangement joins TRBV10-2 to TRBJ1-2; tentative D call: TRBD1 (6 bases). Trimming took 6 bases from V and 4 from J, leaving 9 bases between them. The CDR3 spans 12 residues. CDR1 and CDR2 (germline): WSHSY, SAAADI. The DNA of the CDR3 is TGCGCCAGCAGCGAGACAGGCTATGGCTACACCTTC. Encoded protein: CASSETGYGYTF.

The chain links TRBV28 to TRBJ1-3; TRBD1 matches at 9 bases. Germline V gene data show CDR1 as MDHEN and CDR2 as SYDVKM. The CDR3 is 16 amino acids. The junction had 16 bases not matched to a gene; V was cut back by 7 bases and J by 9 bases. The CDR3 coding sequence is TGTGCCAGCACTCCAACCGGGACAGGGAAAATCTTCACCATATATTTT. Its protein product is CASTPTGTGKIFTIYF.